Listed below are T cell receptor beta chains from one sample, sequenced in a study of CD8 T cells in Susac syndrome. TCRdb analysed the immunoSEQ multiplex PCR reads with MiXCR anew, one entry per CDR3 protein. The repertoire includes approximately 74,000 distinct CDR3 sequences, about 92% of them detected once, and about 0.52% sits in the top ten. The sequenced material came from CD4+ T cells from PBMCs. These receptors were obtained from a human donor with Susac syndrome. Each CDR3 is given with its conserved first and last residue. A D gene is named only where the DNA matches it firmly. Clone size, where shown, is once, few, many, or a class for clones that have expanded.

J: TRBJ2-7; size: NA; V: TRBV7-9; D: TRBD2; CDR3: CASSLLAGVSYEQYF; DNA: TGTGCCAGCAGCTTACTAGCGGGAGTCTCGTACGAGCAGTACTTC
J: TRBJ2-1; size: NA; V: TRBV7-3; D: TRBD2; CDR3: CASSLQTSGTSGEQFF; DNA: TGTGCCAGCAGCTTACAGACTAGCGGGACCTCCGGGGAGCAGTTCTTC
J: TRBJ1-2; size: NA; V: TRBV5-1; D: NA; CDR3: CASTDSGAKRFYGYTF; DNA: TGCGCCAGCACCGATTCCGGGGCCAAGAGATTCTATGGCTACACCTTC
J: TRBJ2-1; size: NA; V: TRBV20-1; D: NA; CDR3: CSAPGANEQFF; DNA: TGCAGTGCCCCGGGGGCAAATGAGCAGTTCTTC
J: TRBJ1-5; size: once; V: TRBV2; D: NA; CDR3: CASSYGGWGDQPQHF; DNA: TGTGCCAGCAGCTACGGGGGATGGGGGGATCAGCCCCAGCATTTT
J: TRBJ1-1; size: NA; V: TRBV5-5; D: TRBD1; CDR3: CASSSQTGGVTEAFF; DNA: TGTGCCAGCAGCTCCCAGACAGGGGGGGTCACTGAAGCTTTCTTT
J: TRBJ2-3; size: NA; V: TRBV7-2; D: NA; CDR3: CASSPRAGKADTQYF; DNA: TGTGCCAGCAGCCCCCGTGCGGGGAAGGCAGATACGCAGTATTTT
J: TRBJ2-6; size: few; V: TRBV7-9; D: NA; CDR3: CASSLAGAGANVLTF; DNA: TGTGCCAGCAGCTTAGCGGGGGCTGGGGCCAACGTCCTGACTTTC
J: TRBJ2-2; size: NA; V: TRBV3-1; D: TRBD2; CDR3: CASSQDWGGNTGELFF; DNA: TGTGCCAGCAGCCAAGATTGGGGGGGTAACACCGGGGAGCTTTTTTTT
J: TRBJ2-1; size: NA; V: TRBV20-1; D: TRBD2; CDR3: CSARVGTGTSGYNEQFF; DNA: TGCAGTGCTAGAGTTGGGACCGGGACTAGCGGATACAATGAGCAGTTCTTC
J: TRBJ2-3; size: once; V: TRBV6-1; D: TRBD2; CDR3: CASSPLAGGFPDTQYF; DNA: TGTGCCAGCAGCCCTCTGGCGGGGGGTTTTCCAGATACGCAGTATTTT
J: TRBJ2-6; size: once; V: TRBV5-4; D: NA; CDR3: CASSPGGVARTGANVLTF; DNA: TGTGCCAGCAGCCCGGGCGGGGTAGCCCGTACTGGGGCCAACGTCCTGACTTTC
J: TRBJ2-1; size: NA; V: TRBV20-1; D: NA; CDR3: CSARLAPYNEQFF; DNA: TGCAGTGCTAGACTAGCACCATACAATGAGCAGTTCTTC
J: TRBJ2-1; size: NA; V: TRBV13; D: TRBD1; CDR3: CASSPGDRDGNEQFF; DNA: TGTGCCAGCAGCCCCGGCGACAGGGACGGCAATGAGCAGTTCTTC
J: TRBJ1-1; size: NA; V: TRBV20-1; D: NA; CDR3: CSAQAQGNTEAFF; DNA: TGCAGTGCTCAGGCACAGGGGAACACTGAAGCTTTCTTT